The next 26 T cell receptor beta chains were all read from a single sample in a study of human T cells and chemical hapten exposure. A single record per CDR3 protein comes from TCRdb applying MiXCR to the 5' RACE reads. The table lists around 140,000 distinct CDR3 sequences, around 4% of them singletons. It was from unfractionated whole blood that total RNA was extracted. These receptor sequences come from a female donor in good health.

This CDR3 is CSASGDGGRSSYEQYF. In DNA form, the CDR3 reads TGCAGTGCTTCTGGGGACGGGGGGCGGAGTTCCTACGAGCAGTACTTC. The chain couples TRBV20-1 to TRBJ2-7, with D maybe TRBD2 (7 bases). There are 16 residues in the CDR3. CDR1 is DFQATT, CDR2 SNEGSKA, per germline (reference sequence). V shed 5 bases and J shed 1 base, with 21 bases lying between them.

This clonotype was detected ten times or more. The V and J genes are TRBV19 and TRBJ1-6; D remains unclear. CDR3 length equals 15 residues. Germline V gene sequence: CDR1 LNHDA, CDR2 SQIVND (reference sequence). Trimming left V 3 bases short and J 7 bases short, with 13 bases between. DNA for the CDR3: TGTGCCAGTAGTATGTCGGCGCGAGGGAATTCACCCCTCCACTTT. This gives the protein CASSMSARGNSPLHF.

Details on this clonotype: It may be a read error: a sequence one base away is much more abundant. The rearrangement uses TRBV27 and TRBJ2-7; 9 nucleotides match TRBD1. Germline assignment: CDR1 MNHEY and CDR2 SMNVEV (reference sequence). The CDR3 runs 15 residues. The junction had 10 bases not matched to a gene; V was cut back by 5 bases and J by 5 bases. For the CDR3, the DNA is TGTGCCAGCAGTCCGACAGGGGGAGATTCCGACGAGCAGTACTTC. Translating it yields CASSPTGGDSDEQYF.

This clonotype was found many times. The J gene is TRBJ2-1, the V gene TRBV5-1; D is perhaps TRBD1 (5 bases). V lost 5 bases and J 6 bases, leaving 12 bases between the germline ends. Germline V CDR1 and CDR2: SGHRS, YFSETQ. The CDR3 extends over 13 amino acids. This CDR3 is CASSYGQGNEQFF. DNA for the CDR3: TGCGCCAGCAGTTACGGTCAGGGCAATGAGCAGTTCTTC.

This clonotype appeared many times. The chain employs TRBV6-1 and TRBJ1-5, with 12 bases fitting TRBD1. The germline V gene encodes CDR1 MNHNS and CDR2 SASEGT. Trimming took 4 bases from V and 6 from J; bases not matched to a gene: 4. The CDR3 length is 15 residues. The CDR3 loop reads CASSAGTGGPQPQHF. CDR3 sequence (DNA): TGTGCCAGCAGTGCCGGGACAGGGGGCCCTCAGCCCCAGCATTTT.

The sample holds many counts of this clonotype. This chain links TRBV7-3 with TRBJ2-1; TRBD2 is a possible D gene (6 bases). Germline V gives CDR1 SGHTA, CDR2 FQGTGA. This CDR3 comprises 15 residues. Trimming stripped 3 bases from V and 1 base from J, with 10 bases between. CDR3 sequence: CASSLAEGSYNEQFF. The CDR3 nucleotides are TGTGCCAGCAGCTTGGCGGAGGGGTCCTACAATGAGCAGTTCTTC.

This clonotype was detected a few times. CDR3 region: CASRRPNSYEQYF. As DNA, the CDR3 is TGTGCCAGCAGACGGCCAAACTCCTACGAGCAGTACTTC. J is TRBJ2-7 and V is TRBV27; no reliable D call. Germline V gene lookup returns CDR1 MNHEY and CDR2 SMNVEV (reference sequence). V was shortened by 6 bases and J by 0 bases, with 9 bases between the two germline ends. The CDR3 runs to 13 residues.

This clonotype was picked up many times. The CDR3 reads CASGLFGGRNEAFF. CDR3 nucleotides: TGTGCTAGTGGTTTGTTTGGGGGCCGTAATGAAGCTTTCTTT. The chain carries TRBV12-5 and TRBJ1-1; the D gene is possibly TRBD1 (6 bases). Trimming removed 2 bases at V and 7 bases at J, with 14 bases between. The germline gives CDR1 LGHNT, CDR2 FRNRAP. This CDR3 comprises 14 residues.

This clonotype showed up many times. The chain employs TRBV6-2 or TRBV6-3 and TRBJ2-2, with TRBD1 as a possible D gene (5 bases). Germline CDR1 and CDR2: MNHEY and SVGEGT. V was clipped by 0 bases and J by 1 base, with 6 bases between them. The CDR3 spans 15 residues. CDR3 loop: CASSYSGVNTGELFF. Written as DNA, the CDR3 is TGTGCCAGCAGTTACTCAGGGGTGAACACCGGGGAGCTGTTTTTT.

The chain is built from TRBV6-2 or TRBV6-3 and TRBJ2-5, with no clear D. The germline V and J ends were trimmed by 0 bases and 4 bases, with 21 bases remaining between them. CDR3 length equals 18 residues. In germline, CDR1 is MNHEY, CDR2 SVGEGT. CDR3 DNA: TGTGCCAGCAGTTACTCTATCCCGGGTCCTAGTAAAAGAGAGACCCAGTACTTC. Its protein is CASSYSIPGPSKRETQYF.

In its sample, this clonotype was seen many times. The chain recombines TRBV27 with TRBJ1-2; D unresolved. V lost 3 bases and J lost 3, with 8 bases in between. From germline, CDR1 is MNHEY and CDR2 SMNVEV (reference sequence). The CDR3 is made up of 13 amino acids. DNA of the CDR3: TGTGCCAGCAGTTTGACGGGTCACTATGGCTACACCTTC. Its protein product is CASSLTGHYGYTF.

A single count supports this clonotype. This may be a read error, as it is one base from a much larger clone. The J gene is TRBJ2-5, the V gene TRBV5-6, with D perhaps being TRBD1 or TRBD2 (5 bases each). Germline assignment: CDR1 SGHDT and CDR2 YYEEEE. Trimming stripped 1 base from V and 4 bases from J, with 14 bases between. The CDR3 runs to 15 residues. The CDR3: CASSLWGSAGETQYF. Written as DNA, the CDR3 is TGTGCCAGCAGCTTGTGGGGGAGTGCCGGAGAGACCCAGTACTTC.

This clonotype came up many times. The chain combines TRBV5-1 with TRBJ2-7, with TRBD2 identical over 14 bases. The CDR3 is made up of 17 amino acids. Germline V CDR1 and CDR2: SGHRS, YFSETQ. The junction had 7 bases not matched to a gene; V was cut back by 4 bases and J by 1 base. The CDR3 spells CASSPGLAGVLSYEQYF. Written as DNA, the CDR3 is TGCGCCAGCAGCCCGGGACTAGCGGGGGTACTGTCCTACGAGCAGTACTTC. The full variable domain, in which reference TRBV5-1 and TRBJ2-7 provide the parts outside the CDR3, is KAGVTQTPRYLIKTRGQQVTLSCSPISGHRSVSWYQQTPGQGLQFLFEYFSETQRNKGNFPGRFSGRQFSNSRSEMNVSTLELGDSALYLCASSPGLAGVLSYEQYFGPGTRLTVT.

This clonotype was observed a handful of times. Here the CDR3 DNA reads TGTGCCAGCAGCTTAGTAGGACAGGGGGCGTACGTTGGGGACAAAAACATTCAGTACTTC. Translated, it gives CASSLVGQGAYVGDKNIQYF. The chain recombines TRBV11-1 with TRBJ2-4; 11 positions agree with TRBD1. With V trimmed by 1 base and J by 3 bases, 14 bases remained unmatched. This CDR3 has 20 residues. Germline CDR1 and CDR2: SGHAT and FQDESV (reference sequence).

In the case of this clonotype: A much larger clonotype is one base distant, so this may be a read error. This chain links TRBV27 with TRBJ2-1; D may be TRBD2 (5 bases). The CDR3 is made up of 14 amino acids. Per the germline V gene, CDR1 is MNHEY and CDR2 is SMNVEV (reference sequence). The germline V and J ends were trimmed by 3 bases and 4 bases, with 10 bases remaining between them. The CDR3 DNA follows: TGTGCCAGCAGTTTCCCTAGCCAATACAATGAGCAGTTCTTC. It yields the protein CASSFPSQYNEQFF.

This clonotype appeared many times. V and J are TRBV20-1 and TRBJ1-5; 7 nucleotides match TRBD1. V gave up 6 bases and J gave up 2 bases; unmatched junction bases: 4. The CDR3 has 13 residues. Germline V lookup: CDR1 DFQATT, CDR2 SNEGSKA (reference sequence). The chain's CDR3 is CSAIGQGNQPQHF. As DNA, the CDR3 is TGCAGTGCGATCGGACAGGGCAATCAGCCCCAGCATTTT.

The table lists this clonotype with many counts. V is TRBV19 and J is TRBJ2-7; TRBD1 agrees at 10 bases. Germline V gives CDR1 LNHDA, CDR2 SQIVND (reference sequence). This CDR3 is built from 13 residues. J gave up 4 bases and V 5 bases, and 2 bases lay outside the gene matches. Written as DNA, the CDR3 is TGTGCCAGTAGTGGGGACAGGGGTTACGAGCAGTACTTC. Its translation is CASSGDRGYEQYF.

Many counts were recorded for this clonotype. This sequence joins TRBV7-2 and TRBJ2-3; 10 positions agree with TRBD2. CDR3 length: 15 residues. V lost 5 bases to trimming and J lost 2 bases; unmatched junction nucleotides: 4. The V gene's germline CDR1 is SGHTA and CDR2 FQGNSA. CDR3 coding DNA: TGTGCCAGCAGCCTTCTAGCGGGGGACACAGATACGCAGTATTTT. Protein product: CASSLLAGDTDTQYF.

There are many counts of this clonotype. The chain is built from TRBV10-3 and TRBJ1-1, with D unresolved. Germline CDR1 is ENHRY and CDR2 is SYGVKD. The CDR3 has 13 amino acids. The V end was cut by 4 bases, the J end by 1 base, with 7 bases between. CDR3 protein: CAISVSTNTEAFF. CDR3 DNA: TGTGCCATCAGTGTGTCGACGAACACTGAAGCTTTCTTT.

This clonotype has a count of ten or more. The DNA for the CDR3 is TGCAGTGCTAGAGATCCCGCCCGCGCGGCGCGGGAGCAGTACTTC. It codes for CSARDPARAAREQYF. J is TRBJ2-7 and V is TRBV20-1; D is unresolved. Germline loops: CDR1 DFQATT, CDR2 SNEGSKA (reference sequence). CDR3 size: 15 residues. Trimming removed 0 bases at V and 7 bases at J, with 19 bases between.

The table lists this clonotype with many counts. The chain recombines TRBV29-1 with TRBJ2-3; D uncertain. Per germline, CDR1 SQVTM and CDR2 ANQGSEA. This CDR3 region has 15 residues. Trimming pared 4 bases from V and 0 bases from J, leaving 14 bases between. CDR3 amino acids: CSVVKSPASTDTQYF. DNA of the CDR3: TGCAGCGTTGTTAAATCTCCCGCTAGCACAGATACGCAGTATTTT.

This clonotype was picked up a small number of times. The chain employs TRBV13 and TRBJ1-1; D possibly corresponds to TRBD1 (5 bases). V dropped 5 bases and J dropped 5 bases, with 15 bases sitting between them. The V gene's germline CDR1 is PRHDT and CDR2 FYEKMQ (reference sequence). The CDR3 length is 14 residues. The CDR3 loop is CASSPWDYRTEAFF. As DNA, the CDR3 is TGTGCCAGCAGCCCATGGGATTACAGGACTGAAGCTTTCTTT.

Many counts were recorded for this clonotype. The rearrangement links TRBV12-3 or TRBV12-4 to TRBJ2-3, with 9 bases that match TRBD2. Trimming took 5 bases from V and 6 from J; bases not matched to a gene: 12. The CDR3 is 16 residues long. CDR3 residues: CASSPDLAGTSDTQYF. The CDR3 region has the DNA TGTGCCAGCAGTCCTGACCTAGCGGGGACAAGTGATACGCAGTATTTT.

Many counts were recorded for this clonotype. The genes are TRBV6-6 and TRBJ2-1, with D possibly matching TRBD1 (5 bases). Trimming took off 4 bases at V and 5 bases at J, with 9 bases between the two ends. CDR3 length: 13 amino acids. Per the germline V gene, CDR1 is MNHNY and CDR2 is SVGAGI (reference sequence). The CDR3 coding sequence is TGTGCCAGCAGTTCCCTACAGGACAATGAGCAGTTCTTC. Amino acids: CASSSLQDNEQFF.

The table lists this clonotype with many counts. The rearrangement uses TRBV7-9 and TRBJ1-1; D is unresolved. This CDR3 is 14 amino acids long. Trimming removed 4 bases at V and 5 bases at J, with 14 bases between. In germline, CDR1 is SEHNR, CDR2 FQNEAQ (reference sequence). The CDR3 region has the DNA TGTGCCAGCAGCTCGACAACATTTAGAACTGAAGCTTTCTTT. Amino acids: CASSSTTFRTEAFF.

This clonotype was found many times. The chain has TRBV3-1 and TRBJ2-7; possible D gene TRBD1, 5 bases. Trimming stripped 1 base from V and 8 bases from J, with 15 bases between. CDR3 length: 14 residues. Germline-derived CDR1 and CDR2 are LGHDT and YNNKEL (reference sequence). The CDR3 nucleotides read TGTGCCAGCAGCCAAGTGACAGAACCGGGTAAGCAGTACTTC. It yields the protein CASSQVTEPGKQYF.